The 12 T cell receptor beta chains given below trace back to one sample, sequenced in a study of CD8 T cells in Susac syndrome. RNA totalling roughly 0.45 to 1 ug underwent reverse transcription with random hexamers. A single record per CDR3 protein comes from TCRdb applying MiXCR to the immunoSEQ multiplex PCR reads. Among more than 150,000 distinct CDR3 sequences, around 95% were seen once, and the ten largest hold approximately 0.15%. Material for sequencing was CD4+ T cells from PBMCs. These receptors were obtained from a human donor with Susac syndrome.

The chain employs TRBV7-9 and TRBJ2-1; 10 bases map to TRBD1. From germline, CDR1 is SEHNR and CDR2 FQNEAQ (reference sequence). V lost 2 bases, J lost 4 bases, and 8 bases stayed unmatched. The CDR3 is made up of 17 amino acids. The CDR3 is CASSLRPTGQGYNEQFF. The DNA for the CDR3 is TGTGCCAGCAGCTTACGGCCGACGGGACAGGGGTACAATGAGCAGTTCTTC.

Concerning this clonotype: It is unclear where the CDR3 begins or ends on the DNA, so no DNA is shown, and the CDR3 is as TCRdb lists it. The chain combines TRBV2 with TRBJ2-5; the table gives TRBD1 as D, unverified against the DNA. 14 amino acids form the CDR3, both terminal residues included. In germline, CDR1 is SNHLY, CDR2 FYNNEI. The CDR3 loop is CASSEVGQGAKKYF.

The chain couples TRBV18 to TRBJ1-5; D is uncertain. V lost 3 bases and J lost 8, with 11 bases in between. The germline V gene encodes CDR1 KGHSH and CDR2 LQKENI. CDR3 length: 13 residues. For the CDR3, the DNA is TGTGCCAGCTCACCTCAAAGACCGGAGCCCCAGCATTTT. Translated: CASSPQRPEPQHF. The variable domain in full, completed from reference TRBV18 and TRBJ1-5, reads NAGVMQNPRHLVRRRGQEARLRCSPMKGHSHVYWYRQLPEEGLKFMVYLQKENIIDESGMPKERFSAEFPKEGPSILRIQQVVRGDSAAYFCASSPQRPEPQHFGDGTRLSIL.

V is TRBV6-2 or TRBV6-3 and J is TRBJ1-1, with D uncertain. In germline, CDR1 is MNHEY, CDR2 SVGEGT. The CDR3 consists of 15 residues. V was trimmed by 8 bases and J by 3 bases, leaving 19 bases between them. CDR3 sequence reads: CASGEEGRRDTEAFF. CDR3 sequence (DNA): TGTGCCAGCGGCGAAGAGGGCAGGAGGGACACTGAAGCTTTCTTT.

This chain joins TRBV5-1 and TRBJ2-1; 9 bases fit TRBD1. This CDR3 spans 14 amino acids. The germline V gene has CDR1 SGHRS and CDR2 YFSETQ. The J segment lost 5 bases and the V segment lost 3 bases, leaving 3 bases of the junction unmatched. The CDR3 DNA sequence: TGCGCCAGCAGCTCCGGGACAGGGAACAATGAGCAGTTCTTC. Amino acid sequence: CASSSGTGNNEQFF.

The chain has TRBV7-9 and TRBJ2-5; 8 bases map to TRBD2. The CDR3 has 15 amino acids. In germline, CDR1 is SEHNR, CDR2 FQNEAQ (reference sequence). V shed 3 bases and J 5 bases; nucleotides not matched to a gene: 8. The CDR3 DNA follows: TGTGCCAGCAGCTTGGCGCGGGGGGCCAGTGAGACCCAGTACTTC. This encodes CASSLARGASETQYF.

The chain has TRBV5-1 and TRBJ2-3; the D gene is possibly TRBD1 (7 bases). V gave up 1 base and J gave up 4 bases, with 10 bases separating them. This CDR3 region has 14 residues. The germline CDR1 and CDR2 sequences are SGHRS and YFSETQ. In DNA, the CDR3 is TGCGCCAGCAGCTTGCAGGGGGGCCCAGATACGCAGTATTTT. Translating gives CASSLQGGPDTQYF.

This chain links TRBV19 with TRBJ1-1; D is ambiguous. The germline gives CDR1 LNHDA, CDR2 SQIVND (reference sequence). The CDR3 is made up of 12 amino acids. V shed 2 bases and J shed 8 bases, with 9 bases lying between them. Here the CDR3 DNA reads TGTGCCAGTAGTATAATGGGGAAGGAAGCTTTCTTT. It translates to CASSIMGKEAFF.

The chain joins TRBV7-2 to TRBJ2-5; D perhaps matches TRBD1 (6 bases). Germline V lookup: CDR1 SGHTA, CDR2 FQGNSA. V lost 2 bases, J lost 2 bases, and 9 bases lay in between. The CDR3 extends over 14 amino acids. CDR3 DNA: TGTGCCAGCAGCTTACAGGGGTTTCAAGAGACCCAGTACTTC. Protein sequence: CASSLQGFQETQYF.

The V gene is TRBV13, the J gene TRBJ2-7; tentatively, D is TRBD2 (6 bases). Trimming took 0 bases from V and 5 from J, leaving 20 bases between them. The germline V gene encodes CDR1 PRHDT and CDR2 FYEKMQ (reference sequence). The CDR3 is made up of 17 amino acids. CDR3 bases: TGTGCCAGCAGCTTAGGATATCGGGACTCGCGGATCCACGAGCAGTACTTC. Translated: CASSLGYRDSRIHEQYF.

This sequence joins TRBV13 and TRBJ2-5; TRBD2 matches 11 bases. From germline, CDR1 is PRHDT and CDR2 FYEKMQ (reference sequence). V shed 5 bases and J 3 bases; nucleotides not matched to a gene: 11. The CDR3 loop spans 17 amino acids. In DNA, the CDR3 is TGTGCCAGCAGCGGAACGTTACTAGCGGGGGCGAAAGAGACCCAGTACTTC. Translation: CASSGTLLAGAKETQYF.

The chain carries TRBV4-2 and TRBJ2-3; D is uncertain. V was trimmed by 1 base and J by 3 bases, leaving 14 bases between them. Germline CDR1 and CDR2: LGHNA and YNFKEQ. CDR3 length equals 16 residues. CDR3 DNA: TGTGCCAGCAGCCAAGGGGGTACTGCTCTGACAGATACGCAGTATTTT. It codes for CASSQGGTALTDTQYF.